The next 24 T cell receptor beta chains were all read from a single sample in a study of graft-versus-host responses after intestinal transplantation. Generated by immunoSEQ multiplex PCR, the TCRdb table keeps only in-frame clones and is missing some. The data hold just over 40,000 clones, with approximately 96% observed a single time. These receptors have no identified antigens. The material sequenced was unstimulated CD8+ T cells sorted from spleen or lymph node cells, taken before transplant. Every receptor here comes from a human donor who was the organ donor for an intestinal transplant.

The J gene is TRBJ2-6, the V gene TRBV2, with TRBD1 identical over 9 bases. The CDR3 runs 14 residues. The V and J ends lost 6 bases and 12 bases, in that order; junction bases with no gene match: 9. The germline V gene encodes CDR1 SNHLY and CDR2 FYNNEI. CDR3 protein: CASRRGQGVGVLTF. Written as DNA, the CDR3 is TGTGCCAGCAGGAGGGGACAGGGTGTAGGCGTCCTGACTTTC.

This chain joins TRBV2 and TRBJ1-2; D is ambiguous. The CDR3 covers 14 residues. V gave up 7 bases and J gave up 4 bases, with 16 bases separating them. Looked up from germline, CDR1 is SNHLY and CDR2 is FYNNEI. CDR3 protein: CASTGKTGSYGYTF. The DNA of the CDR3 is TGTGCCAGCACGGGGAAAACTGGGTCCTATGGCTACACCTTC.

The gene calls are TRBV7-6 and TRBJ1-4, with TRBD1 as a possible D gene (6 bases). Germline lookup yields CDR1 SGHVS and CDR2 FNYEAQ. The CDR3 runs 17 residues. Trimming shortened V by 5 bases and J by 0 bases, and 16 bases separated the two germline ends. CDR3 nucleotides: TGTGCCAGCAGCCCCCGTCAGGGGCCAGCAACTAATGAAAAACTGTTTTTT. As protein: CASSPRQGPATNEKLFF. Together with reference TRBV7-6 and TRBJ1-4, the CDR3 gives the full variable domain: GAGVSQSPRYKVTKRGQDVALRCDPISGHVSLYWYRQALGQGPEFLTYFNYEAQQDKSGLPNDRFSAERPEGSISTLTIQRTEQRDSAMYRCASSPRQGPATNEKLFFGSGTQLSVL.

The chain couples TRBV27 to TRBJ1-2; D is uncertain. CDR3 size: 13 residues. V lost 2 bases to trimming and J lost 4 bases, with 8 bases between them. The V gene's germline CDR1 is MNHEY and CDR2 SMNVEV (reference sequence). CDR3 sequence (DNA): TGTGCCAGCAGTTTAAATACGGGCTATGGCTACACCTTC. It codes for CASSLNTGYGYTF.

V gene TRBV5-6 combines with J gene TRBJ2-5; D might be TRBD1 (7 bases). V shed 2 bases and J shed 2 bases, with 22 bases lying between them. The CDR3 covers 18 residues. Germline V gives CDR1 SGHDT, CDR2 YYEEEE. CDR3 nucleotides: TGTGCCAGCAGCTTTCTCCGGGGGACAGCGGTGTTACAAGAGACCCAGTACTTC. It yields the protein CASSFLRGTAVLQETQYF.

The V and J genes are TRBV19 and TRBJ1-1; D is possibly TRBD1 (6 bases). From germline, CDR1 is LNHDA and CDR2 SQIVND (reference sequence). This CDR3 comprises 15 residues. With 3 bases removed from V and 2 bases from J, the gap between germline ends came to 13 bases. DNA for the CDR3: TGTGCCAGTAGTATGAGTCAGGGGCTAAACACTGAAGCTTTCTTT. Translation: CASSMSQGLNTEAFF.

The rearrangement joins TRBV4-2 to TRBJ2-2; 12 nucleotides align to TRBD2. V trimming: 0 bases; J trimming: 3 bases; junction bases outside the gene matches: 14. Per the germline V gene, CDR1 is LGHNA and CDR2 is YNFKEQ. This CDR3 is built from 21 residues. This CDR3 is CASSQDLGSGRLAGDTGELFF. The DNA for the CDR3 is TGTGCCAGCAGCCAAGATCTAGGGTCTGGCCGACTAGCGGGGGACACCGGGGAGCTGTTTTTT.

This chain uses TRBV9 with TRBJ2-5, with D possibly matching TRBD2 (6 bases). TRBJ2-7 explains the end of the DNA better; the J call may be wrong. CDR3 size: 14 residues. Looked up from germline, CDR1 is SGDLS and CDR2 is YYNGEE. In nucleotides, the CDR3 is TGTGCCAGCAGCTTGGGGACGGAGGGCTACGAGCAGTACTTC. It yields the protein CASSLGTEGYEQYF.

The genes are TRBV5-6 and TRBJ2-7; 7 bases map to TRBD1. The junction had 13 bases not matched to a gene; V was cut back by 4 bases and J by 9 bases. The CDR3 sequence is 14 residues long. Per the germline V gene, CDR1 is SGHDT and CDR2 is YYEEEE. The CDR3 loop reads CASSLPDRVSGQYF. The CDR3, as DNA: TGTGCCAGCAGCCTCCCCGACAGGGTGTCTGGGCAGTACTTC.

This clone has just a few counts. The chain uses TRBV5-1 and TRBJ2-7; 11 nucleotides match TRBD1. Germline V lookup: CDR1 SGHRS, CDR2 YFSETQ. V shed 5 bases and J 7 bases; nucleotides not matched to a gene: 8. The CDR3 extends over 14 amino acids. This chain's CDR3 is CASRWTGGSGEQYF. DNA of the CDR3: TGCGCCAGCAGATGGACAGGGGGCTCGGGGGAGCAGTACTTC.

The rearrangement links TRBV11-1 to TRBJ2-3; D gene uncertain. The ends were cut back, 5 bases at V and 1 base at J, with 13 bases in the middle. The CDR3 length is 15 residues. In germline, CDR1 is SGHAT, CDR2 FQDESV (reference sequence). CDR3 sequence (DNA): TGTGCCAGCAGCAACGCAGAGGTAGGCACAGATACGCAGTATTTT. Translation: CASSNAEVGTDTQYF.

CDR3 protein: CASSPWTDLDKSRANVLTF. The CDR3 bases are TGTGCCAGCAGCCCCTGGACCGATCTCGACAAAAGTCGGGCCAACGTCCTGACTTTC. The chain uses TRBV11-3 and TRBJ2-6; D is undetermined. The CDR3 has 19 amino acids. The germline V and J ends were trimmed by 5 bases and 5 bases, with 25 bases remaining between them. The germline V gene has CDR1 SGHNT and CDR2 YENEEA.

V is TRBV5-8 and J is TRBJ1-4, with 8 positions matching TRBD1. Trimming at V came to 4 bases and at J to 6 bases, leaving 8 bases not matched to a gene. Germline V CDR1 and CDR2: SGHTS, YDEGEE. The CDR3 extends over 15 amino acids. Here the CDR3 reads CASSQGTGTYEKLFF. In DNA form, the CDR3 reads TGTGCCAGCAGCCAAGGGACAGGCACATATGAAAAACTGTTTTTT.

The J gene is TRBJ2-3, the V gene TRBV19; TRBD2 matches at 8 bases. Germline CDR1 and CDR2: LNHDA and SQIVND (reference sequence). CDR3 length: 13 residues. V trimming: 3 bases; J trimming: 5 bases; junction bases outside the gene matches: 1. CDR3 in DNA: TGTGCCAGTAGTATTCTAGCGGGAGATACGCAGTATTTT. Its translation: CASSILAGDTQYF.

The chain links TRBV6-1 to TRBJ1-1, with D unclear. Trimming pared 5 bases from V and 0 bases from J, leaving 13 bases between. Germline CDR1 MNHNS, CDR2 SASEGT. The CDR3 is 15 residues long. The DNA of the CDR3 is TGTGCCAGCAGTCCCTACGGGGTAATGAACACTGAAGCTTTCTTT. Its protein is CASSPYGVMNTEAFF.

This chain uses TRBV12-5 with TRBJ1-6; D may be TRBD1 (6 bases). The CDR3 sequence is 13 residues long. The germline CDR1 and CDR2 sequences are LGHNT and FRNRAP. Trimming took off 3 bases at V and 7 bases at J, with 7 bases between the two ends. The CDR3 is CASGLTGNSPLHF. For the CDR3, the DNA is TGTGCTAGTGGTTTAACAGGGAATTCACCCCTCCACTTT.

This sequence joins TRBV4-3 and TRBJ2-5; D possibly matches TRBD1 or TRBD2 (5 bases each). V was clipped by 2 bases and J by 5 bases, with 18 bases between them. Germline values: CDR1 LGHNA, CDR2 YSLEER. This CDR3 is built from 16 residues. Here the CDR3 reads CASSQRMWWGGETQYF. The CDR3 DNA is TGCGCCAGCAGCCAACGGATGTGGTGGGGCGGGGAGACCCAGTACTTC.

The gene calls are TRBV20-1 and TRBJ1-2, with D tentatively TRBD1 (5 bases). CDR3 size: 11 residues. Germline lookup yields CDR1 DFQATT and CDR2 SNEGSKA (reference sequence). V lost 6 bases to trimming and J lost 3 bases, with 8 bases between them. CDR3 sequence: CSAWDYYGYTF. CDR3 bases: TGCAGTGCCTGGGACTACTATGGCTACACCTTC.

V is TRBV27 and J is TRBJ1-4, with D uncertain. In germline, CDR1 is MNHEY, CDR2 SMNVEV (reference sequence). The CDR3 spans 15 residues. The V and J ends lost 4 bases and 4 bases respectively, with 13 bases between them. Here the CDR3 DNA reads TGTGCCAGCAGTTATATCTACAGTGATAATGAAAAACTGTTTTTT. Protein sequence: CASSYIYSDNEKLFF.

This rearrangement joins TRBV19 to TRBJ2-7; 7 bases fit TRBD1. This CDR3 spans 14 amino acids. V shed 6 bases, J shed 2 bases, and the junction held 7 bases outside the gene matches. Per the germline V gene, CDR1 is LNHDA and CDR2 is SQIVND (reference sequence). CDR3 amino acids: CASSPPGTAYEQYF. CDR3 in DNA: TGTGCCAGTAGCCCGCCAGGGACAGCCTACGAGCAGTACTTC.

V usage is TRBV11-1 and J usage is TRBJ2-1; 7 nucleotides agree with TRBD2. Germline CDR1 SGHAT, CDR2 FQDESV (reference sequence). Trimming cost V 6 bases and J 4 bases; bases outside gene matches: 9. The CDR3 is 15 amino acids. The CDR3 DNA is TGTGCCAGCAGGGCTTTAGGCGGGGGATACAATGAGCAGTTCTTC. Its translation is CASRALGGGYNEQFF.

V is TRBV6-1 and J is TRBJ2-1; D could derive from TRBD1 or TRBD2 (5 bases each). The CDR3 has 14 amino acids. The germline V gene encodes CDR1 MNHNS and CDR2 SASEGT. The V and J ends lost 5 bases and 2 bases respectively, with 10 bases between them. The CDR3 loop is CASSWDGPYNEQFF. DNA of the CDR3: TGTGCCAGCAGTTGGGACGGACCCTACAATGAGCAGTTCTTC.

The chain employs TRBV2 and TRBJ2-1, with unresolved D. CDR1 and CDR2 (germline): SNHLY, FYNNEI. V was shortened by 3 bases and J by 3 bases, with 15 bases between the two germline ends. The CDR3 extends over 16 amino acids. CDR3: CASSDLAHNLYNEQFF. The CDR3 region has the DNA TGTGCCAGCAGTGATTTAGCTCACAATCTCTACAATGAGCAGTTCTTC.

This clone was observed a single time. The V gene is TRBV7-6, the J gene TRBJ1-4, with D possibly matching TRBD1 (5 bases). V was trimmed by 3 bases and J by 7 bases, leaving 18 bases between them. CDR1 is SGHVS, CDR2 FNYEAQ, per germline. This CDR3 is built from 16 residues. Here the CDR3 reads CASSLDQQGMGEKLFF. The DNA of the CDR3 is TGTGCCAGCAGCTTGGACCAGCAGGGTATGGGTGAAAAACTGTTTTTT.